A single sample gave rise to the 12 T cell receptor beta chains below, sequenced in a study of blood T cell repertoires in COVID-19. Clones were read by immunoSEQ multiplex PCR, and TCRdb kept only the in-frame ones, dropping some. The top ten clones hold about 10% of a sample with some 400,000 clones, more than 70% of them seen once. The sample was peripheral blood. The source is a woman aged 25-40 years with COVID-19, enrolled during active disease.

The genes are TRBV4-3 and TRBJ2-1, with D possibly being TRBD2 (6 bases). The CDR3 runs to 11 residues. Per germline, CDR1 LGHNA and CDR2 YSLEER. V shed 3 bases and J shed 12 bases, with 9 bases lying between them. CDR3 protein: CASSHRERQFF. The CDR3 DNA is TGCGCCAGCAGCCATCGGGAGAGGCAGTTCTTC.

J is TRBJ1-1 and V is TRBV19, with D maybe TRBD1 (6 bases). This CDR3 spans 14 amino acids. V was pared by 6 bases and J by 2 bases, with 13 bases between. Germline lookup yields CDR1 LNHDA and CDR2 SQIVND (reference sequence). The CDR3 reads CASRLTGTNTEAFF. In nucleotides, the CDR3 is TGTGCCAGTAGGCTTACAGGGACCAACACTGAAGCTTTCTTT.

J is TRBJ1-1 and V is TRBV19; D might be TRBD1 (5 bases). The germline CDR1 and CDR2 sequences are LNHDA and SQIVND (reference sequence). Trimming removed 10 bases from V and 3 bases from J, with 18 bases in between. The CDR3 is 14 residues long. CDR3 coding DNA: TGTGCCACCGCCGGAGGGGCGGCGTACACTGAAGCTTTCTTT. Translating it yields CATAGGAAYTEAFF.

This chain joins TRBV28 and TRBJ2-3; the D gene is possibly TRBD2 (5 bases). Per germline, CDR1 MDHEN and CDR2 SYDVKM. This CDR3 comprises 15 residues. Trimming took 2 bases from V and 1 from J, leaving 10 bases between them. This CDR3 reads CASSLTRVRTDTQYF. The CDR3 nucleotides read TGTGCCAGCAGTTTAACTAGGGTCCGCACAGATACGCAGTATTTT.

The gene calls are TRBV7-9 and TRBJ2-7, with D unresolved. The CDR3 loop spans 15 amino acids. Trimming removed 5 bases from V and 7 bases from J, with 21 bases in between. Per germline, CDR1 SEHNR and CDR2 FQNEAQ (reference sequence). As DNA, the CDR3 is TGTGCCAGCAGCCCCGTCCCACTCTCTGCTCTAGAGCAGTACTTC. Translating gives CASSPVPLSALEQYF. The full variable domain, rest sourced from reference TRBV7-9 and TRBJ2-7, is DTGVSQNPRHKITKRGQNVTFRCDPISEHNRLYWYRQTLGQGPEFLTYFQNEAQLEKSRLLSDRFSAERPKGSFSTLEIQRTEQGDSAMYLCASSPVPLSALEQYFGPGTRLTVT.

CDR3 protein: CASSSTESNQPQHF. The DNA for the CDR3 is TGTGCCAGCAGCTCAACAGAGTCCAATCAGCCCCAGCATTTT. The V and J genes are TRBV7-9 and TRBJ1-5; D not resolved. The V and J ends lost 4 bases and 3 bases respectively, with 10 bases between them. CDR1 and CDR2 (germline): SEHNR, FQNEAQ (reference sequence). This CDR3 is 14 amino acids long.

The sample holds one count of this clone. The chain is built from TRBV7-2 and TRBJ1-5; D perhaps matches TRBD1 (6 bases). V shed 5 bases and J shed 7 bases, with 18 bases lying between them. The CDR3 loop spans 15 amino acids. CDR1 is SGHTA, CDR2 FQGNSA, per germline. The CDR3 DNA reads as TGTGCCAGCAGCGAACTAGGGGGTATCGGGCAGCCCCAGCATTTT. Its translation: CASSELGGIGQPQHF.

This rearrangement joins TRBV30 to TRBJ2-3, with D tentatively TRBD2 (6 bases). Per germline, CDR1 GTSNPN and CDR2 SVGIG (reference sequence). Between the trimmed V and J ends, which lost 0 bases and 1 base, there was a span of 11 bases. The CDR3 has 15 residues. This CDR3 reads CAWSVLARGTDTQYF. The CDR3 DNA reads TGTGCCTGGAGTGTCCTAGCGAGGGGCACAGATACGCAGTATTTT.

J is TRBJ2-1 and V is TRBV4-3; possible D gene TRBD2, 5 bases. The CDR3 totals 15 residues. In germline, CDR1 is LGHNA, CDR2 YSLEER. V dropped 0 bases and J dropped 3 bases, with 9 bases sitting between them. In DNA, the CDR3 is TGCGCCAGCAGCCAAGACCAGCGGTTCTACAATGAGCAGTTCTTC. It encodes CASSQDQRFYNEQFF.

The chain uses TRBV29-1 and TRBJ1-2; TRBD1 is a possible D gene (5 bases). Trimming left V 3 bases short and J 3 bases short, with 14 bases between. Germline lookup yields CDR1 SQVTM and CDR2 ANQGSEA. The CDR3 has 14 residues. The CDR3 nucleotides are TGCAGCGTTGAGGGGCAGGAAAGAGACTATGGCTACACCTTC. This translates into CSVEGQERDYGYTF.

The rearrangement uses TRBV29-1 and TRBJ2-1; TRBD2 matches 7 bases. The CDR3 has 15 residues. V lost 7 bases, J lost 5 bases, and 14 bases stayed unmatched. The germline CDR1 and CDR2 sequences are SQVTM and ANQGSEA. CDR3 nucleotide sequence: TGCAGCGCCACGGGGAGGGCGTCTCGGGACAATGAGCAGTTCTTC. Protein sequence: CSATGRASRDNEQFF.

The V call is TRBV11-3, the J call TRBJ1-1; a weak D match, TRBD1 (5 bases). The CDR3 loop spans 15 amino acids. Trimming removed 2 bases from V and 2 bases from J, with 12 bases in between. CDR1 and CDR2 (germline): SGHNT, YENEEA. This CDR3 is CASSLRGGLNTEAFF. The CDR3 nucleotides read TGTGCCAGCAGCTTAAGGGGAGGACTTAACACTGAAGCTTTCTTT.